Listed below are T cell receptor beta chains from one sample, sequenced in a study of identical twins. Each CDR3 protein gets one entry after TCRdb re-called the 5' RACE reads with MiXCR. The table records a few hundred thousand distinct CDR3 sequences, about 8.3% of them present only once. This sample also belongs to another study, concerning yellow fever vaccine responses in identical twins.

The sample consisted of CD8+ T cells sorted from blood. The receptor set was obtained from a woman in her late teens or twenties in good health. CDR3s include the opening cysteine and the closing phenylalanine or tryptophan. A D gene is named only where the DNA matches it firmly. The size entry is marked missing in some rows and otherwise reads once, few, many or a size class.

CASSNDWEGVETQYF	TGCGCCAGCAGCAACGACTGGGAGGGTGTTGAGACCCAGTACTTC	TRBD2	few	TRBV5-1	TRBJ2-5
CSVASRSGRAGYNEQFF	TGCAGCGTCGCCTCCCGTAGCGGGAGGGCCGGGTACAATGAGCAGTTCTTC	TRBD2	many	TRBV29-1	TRBJ2-1
CASSQELAIYEQFF	TGTGCCAGCAGCCAAGAGTTAGCTATCTATGAGCAGTTCTTC	-	few	TRBV3-1	TRBJ2-1
CASSQPGQPNYGYTF	TGTGCCAGCAGCCAACCGGGACAACCGAACTATGGCTACACCTTC	-	few	TRBV3-1	TRBJ1-2
CAIRQGSSYNEQFF	TGTGCCATCCGACAGGGGAGCTCCTACAATGAGCAGTTCTTC	TRBD1	-	TRBV19	TRBJ2-1
CASSQDRVETQYF	TGCGCCAGCAGCCAAGATCGGGTTGAGACCCAGTACTTC	-	-	TRBV4-3	TRBJ2-5
CASSQDLTLYEQYF	TGTGCCAGCAGCCAAGATTTAACTTTGTACGAGCAGTACTTC	-	many	TRBV4-2	TRBJ2-7
CASSQESGTATGIVEQFF	TGTGCCAGCAGCCAGGAGTCCGGGACAGCTACTGGGATCGTTGAGCAGTTCTTC	TRBD1	many	TRBV3-1	TRBJ2-1
CASSYQGGGELFF	TGCGCCAGCAGCTACCAGGGTGGCGGGGAGCTGTTTTTT	-	-	TRBV4-3	TRBJ2-2
CASSVSVRETTYEQYF	TGTGCCAGCAGCGTATCGGTCAGAGAGACAACCTACGAGCAGTACTTC	-	-	TRBV7-9	TRBJ2-7
CASSLFGTGQADTQYF	TGCGCCAGCAGCTTGTTCGGGACAGGTCAAGCAGATACGCAGTATTTT	TRBD1	few	TRBV5-1	TRBJ2-3
CASRDSSRYEQYF	TGTGCCAGCAGGGATTCGTCGCGTTACGAGCAGTACTTC	-	few	TRBV28	TRBJ2-7
CASSLYWTPDNEQFF	TGTGCCAGCAGCTTATATTGGACGCCCGACAATGAGCAGTTCTTC	-	few	TRBV11-2	TRBJ2-1
CASSVSGTSGYEQYF	TGTGCCAGCAGCGTAAGTGGGACTAGCGGGTACGAGCAGTACTTC	TRBD2	-	TRBV9	TRBJ2-7
CASSEYGTGSYRQYF	TGTGCCAGCAGCGAGTACGGGACAGGTTCCTACCGGCAGTATTTT	TRBD1	many	TRBV9	TRBJ2-3
CASSQERWSGGSSYEQYF	TGTGCCAGCAGCCAAGAAAGATGGAGCGGGGGGAGCTCCTACGAGCAGTACTTC	TRBD2	few	TRBV4-2	TRBJ2-7
CASSPSGRAANEQFF	TGTGCCAGCAGCCCCAGCGGGAGGGCCGCCAATGAGCAGTTCTTC	TRBD2	-	TRBV9	TRBJ2-1
CASSLESGQGDHEQYF	TGTGCCAGCAGCTTAGAGTCCGGACAGGGGGACCACGAGCAGTACTTC	TRBD1	few	TRBV7-6	TRBJ2-7
CASSPGLRGSDTQYF	TGTGCCAGCAGCCCCGGTTTGCGGGGGTCAGATACGCAGTATTTT	TRBD2	few	TRBV6-1	TRBJ2-3
CSVESATEGAFF	TGCAGCGTTGAATCCGCCACTGAGGGAGCTTTCTTT	-	-	TRBV29-1	TRBJ1-1
CCARPSDGTNTYEQYF	TGCTGTGCTAGACCCTCGGACGGGACAAACACCTACGAGCAGTACTTC	-	-	TRBV20-1	TRBJ2-7
CASRGQGETGELFF	TGTGCCAGCAGGGGACAGGGCGAGACCGGGGAGCTGTTTTTT	TRBD1	many	TRBV6-2/TRBV6-3	TRBJ2-2
CASSLVPVSSYNEQFF	TGTGCCAGCAGCTTGGTGCCAGTCTCATCCTACAATGAGCAGTTCTTC	-	-	TRBV5-6	TRBJ2-1
CASSEARTSEQFF	TGTGCCAGCAGTGAAGCTAGGACTTCTGAGCAGTTCTTC	-	-	TRBV6-1	TRBJ2-1
CASSISGTQNIQYF	TGTGCCAGCAGCATTAGCGGGACCCAAAACATTCAGTACTTC	TRBD2	-	TRBV7-8	TRBJ2-4